Following are 6 T cell receptor beta chains from one sample sequenced in a study of low-dose radiotherapy and immunotherapy resistance in tumors. With TRAV- and TRBV-specific primers, first-strand cDNA was made, covering the alpha and beta chains. PCR amplification of the TCRs was performed with Phusion for 20 PCR cycles, and it relied on a constant-region primer together with a V-primer adapter. TCRdb ran MiXCR on the reads and lists one entry per CDR3 protein. This sample carries under 90,000 distinct CDR3 sequences, 15% to 20% of them seen once, and the ten largest clones take less than 3%. Regarding time point: before trial treatment. Sample: PBMCs, taken before treatment. The receptors were sampled from a male donor with prostate cancer.

This clonotype has a count of ten or more. This rearrangement joins TRBV14 to TRBJ1-3, with D maybe TRBD1 (6 bases). This CDR3 has 19 residues. V was cut by 2 bases and J by 0 bases, with 20 bases left in between. Germline-derived CDR1 and CDR2 are SGHDN and FVKESK. The DNA of the CDR3 is TGTGCCAGCAGCCAACTCCTGGGGGGCAGGGCCCCCTCTGGAAACACCATATATTTT. It specifies CASSQLLGGRAPSGNTIYF.

This clonotype has a count of ten or more. This chain connects TRBV4-1 to TRBJ2-4, with a possible D match to TRBD1 (6 bases). This CDR3 has 18 amino acids. Germline V CDR1 and CDR2: MGHRA, YSYEKL. V was clipped by 0 bases and J by 3 bases, with 18 bases between them. For the CDR3, the DNA is TGCGCCAGCAGCCAAGAATCCGAGGGGGACGGGCGCAAAAACATTCAGTACTTC. This translates into CASSQESEGDGRKNIQYF.

This clonotype was observed at least ten times. The rearrangement joins TRBV30 to TRBJ2-7, with D perhaps being TRBD1 or TRBD2 (5 bases each). Trimming cost V 2 bases and J 0 bases, with 8 bases left between them. Germline CDR1 GTSNPN, CDR2 SVGIG (reference sequence). This CDR3 is built from 13 residues. Here the CDR3 reads CAWSSGSSYEQYF. The DNA of the CDR3 is TGTGCCTGGAGTTCAGGGAGCTCCTACGAGCAGTACTTC. The variable domain in full, with the rest retrieved from reference TRBV30 and TRBJ2-7, is SQTIHQWPATLVQPVGSPLSLECTVEGTSNPNLYWYRQAAGRGLQLLFYSVGIGQISSEVPQNLSASRPQDRQFILSSKKLLLSDSGFYLCAWSSGSSYEQYFGPGTRLTVT.

This clonotype has ten or more counts. The chain has TRBV7-6 and TRBJ2-7; 7 bases align to TRBD2. The CDR3 is 13 residues long. CDR1 SGHVS and CDR2 FNYEAQ come from the germline V gene. V lost 3 bases, J lost 5 bases, and 4 bases stayed unmatched. CDR3 in amino acids: CASSFGGKDEQYF. CDR3 DNA: TGTGCCAGCAGCTTCGGGGGGAAGGACGAGCAGTACTTC.

There are many counts of this clonotype. The rearrangement uses TRBV14 and TRBJ1-6; weak D call: TRBD1 (5 bases). The germline gives CDR1 SGHDN, CDR2 FVKESK. Trimming stripped 4 bases from V and 1 base from J, with 8 bases between. This CDR3 contains 15 residues. CDR3 DNA: TGTGCCAGCAGCCTAACAGGATCCTATAATTCACCCCTCCACTTT. It specifies CASSLTGSYNSPLHF.

This clonotype was counted many times. V and J are TRBV11-2 and TRBJ1-5, with D uncertain. The germline V and J ends were trimmed by 5 bases and 3 bases, with 8 bases remaining between them. The CDR3 loop spans 13 amino acids. Germline loops: CDR1 SGHAT, CDR2 FQNNGV. The CDR3 spells CASSQAANQPQHF. The CDR3 DNA is TGTGCCAGCAGCCAGGCCGCCAATCAGCCCCAGCATTTT.